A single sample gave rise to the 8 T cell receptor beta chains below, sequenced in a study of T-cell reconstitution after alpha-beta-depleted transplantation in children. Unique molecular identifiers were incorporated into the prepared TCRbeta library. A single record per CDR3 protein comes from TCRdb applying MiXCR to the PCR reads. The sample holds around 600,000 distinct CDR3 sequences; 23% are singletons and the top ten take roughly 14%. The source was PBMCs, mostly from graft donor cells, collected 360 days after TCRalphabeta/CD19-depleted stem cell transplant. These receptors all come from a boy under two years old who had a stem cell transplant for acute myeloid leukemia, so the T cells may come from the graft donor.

In nucleotides, the CDR3 is TGCAGTGCTAGAGATCAACCTAGCGGGGCTAGCTCCTACGAGCAGTACGTC. It specifies CSARDQPSGASSYEQYV. The chain links TRBV20-1 to TRBJ2-7; TRBD2 agrees at 9 bases. Trimming cost V 0 bases and J 0 bases; bases outside gene matches: 9. Per the germline V gene, CDR1 is DFQATT and CDR2 is SNEGSKA (reference sequence). This CDR3 is 17 amino acids long.

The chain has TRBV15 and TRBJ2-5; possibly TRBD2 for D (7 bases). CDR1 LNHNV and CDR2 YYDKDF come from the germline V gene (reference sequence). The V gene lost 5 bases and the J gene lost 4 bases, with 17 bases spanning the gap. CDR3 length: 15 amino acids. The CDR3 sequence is CATSLGGTKRETQYF. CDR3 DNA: TGTGCCACCAGCTTGGGGGGGACAAAGAGAGAGACCCAGTACTTC.

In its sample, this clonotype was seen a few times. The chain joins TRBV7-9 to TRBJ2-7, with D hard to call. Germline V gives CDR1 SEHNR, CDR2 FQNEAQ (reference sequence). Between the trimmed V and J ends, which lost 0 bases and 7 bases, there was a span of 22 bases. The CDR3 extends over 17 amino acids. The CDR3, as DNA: TGTGCCAGCAGCTTAGCGCAGGTCGGCAGGATCCCTTTGGAGCAGTACTTC. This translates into CASSLAQVGRIPLEQYF. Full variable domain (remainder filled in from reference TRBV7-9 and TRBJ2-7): DTGVSQNPRHKITKRGQNVTFRCDPISEHNRLYWYRQTLGQGPEFLTYFQNEAQLEKSRLLSDRFSAERPKGSFSTLEIQRTEQGDSAMYLCASSLAQVGRIPLEQYFGPGTRLTVT.

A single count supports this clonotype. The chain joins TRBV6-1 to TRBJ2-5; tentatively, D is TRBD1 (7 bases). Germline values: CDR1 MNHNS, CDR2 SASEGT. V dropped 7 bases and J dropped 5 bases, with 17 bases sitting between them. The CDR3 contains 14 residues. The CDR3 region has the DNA TGTGCCAGCACCAATCAGGGGGGCCTGGAGACCCAGTACTTC. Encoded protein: CASTNQGGLETQYF.

CDR3 sequence reads: CASRESEDSQETQYF. For the CDR3, the DNA is TGTGCCAGCAGGGAATCAGAGGACAGTCAAGAGACCCAGTACTTC. The chain couples TRBV6-1 to TRBJ2-5; perhaps TRBD1 as D (6 bases). The CDR3 sequence is 15 residues long. V lost 6 bases and J 2 bases, leaving 16 bases between the germline ends. CDR1 and CDR2 from the germline V gene are MNHNS and SASEGT.

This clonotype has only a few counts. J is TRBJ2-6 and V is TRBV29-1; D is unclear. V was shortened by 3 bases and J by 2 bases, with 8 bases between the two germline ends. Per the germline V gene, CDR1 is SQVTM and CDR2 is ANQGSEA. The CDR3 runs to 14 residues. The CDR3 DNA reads TGCAGCGTTGAGTCCCCCCCTGGGGCCAACGTCCTGACTTTC. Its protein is CSVESPPGANVLTF.

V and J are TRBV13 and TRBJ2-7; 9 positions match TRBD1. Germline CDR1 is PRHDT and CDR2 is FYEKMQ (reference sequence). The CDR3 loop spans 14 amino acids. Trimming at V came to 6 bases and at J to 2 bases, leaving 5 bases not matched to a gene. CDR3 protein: CASRYRDRAYEQYF. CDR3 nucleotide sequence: TGTGCCAGCAGATACCGGGACAGGGCCTACGAGCAGTACTTC.

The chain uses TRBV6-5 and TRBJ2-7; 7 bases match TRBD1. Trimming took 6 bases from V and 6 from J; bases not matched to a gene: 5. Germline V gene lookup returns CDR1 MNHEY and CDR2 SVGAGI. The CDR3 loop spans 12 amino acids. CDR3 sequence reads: CASSDRVGEQYF. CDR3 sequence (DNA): TGTGCCAGCAGCGACAGGGTTGGCGAGCAGTACTTC.